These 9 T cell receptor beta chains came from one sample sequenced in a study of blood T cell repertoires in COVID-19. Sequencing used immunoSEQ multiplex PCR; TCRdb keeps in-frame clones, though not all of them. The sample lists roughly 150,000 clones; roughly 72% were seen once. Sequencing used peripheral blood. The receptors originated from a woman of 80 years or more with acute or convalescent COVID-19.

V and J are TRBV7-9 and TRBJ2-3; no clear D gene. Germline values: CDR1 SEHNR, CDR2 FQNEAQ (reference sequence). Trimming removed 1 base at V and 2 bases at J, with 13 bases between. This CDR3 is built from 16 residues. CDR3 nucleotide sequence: TGTGCCAGCAGCTTAGTGCGGCCGCGTAACACAGATACGCAGTATTTT. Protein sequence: CASSLVRPRNTDTQYF. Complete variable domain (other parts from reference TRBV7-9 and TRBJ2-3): DTGVSQNPRHKITKRGQNVTFRCDPISEHNRLYWYRQTLGQGPEFLTYFQNEAQLEKSRLLSDRFSAERPKGSFSTLEIQRTEQGDSAMYLCASSLVRPRNTDTQYFGPGTRLTVL.

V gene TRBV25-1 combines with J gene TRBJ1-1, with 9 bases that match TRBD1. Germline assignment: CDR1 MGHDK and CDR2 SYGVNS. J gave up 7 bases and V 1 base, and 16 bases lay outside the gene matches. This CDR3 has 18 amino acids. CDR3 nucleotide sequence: TGTGCCAGCAGTGAATTGTCGGTCGGGACAGGGAAGAAAAATGAAGCTTTCTTT. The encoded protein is CASSELSVGTGKKNEAFF.

The CDR3 bases are TGTGCCAGTGAGAAGGGGATGGGGCAGCCCCAGCATTTT. Translating gives CASEKGMGQPQHF. The chain joins TRBV2 to TRBJ1-5; D may be TRBD1 (5 bases). CDR1 is SNHLY and CDR2 is FYNNEI in the germline V gene. The CDR3 extends over 13 amino acids. The V end was cut by 9 bases, the J end by 7 bases, with 16 bases between.

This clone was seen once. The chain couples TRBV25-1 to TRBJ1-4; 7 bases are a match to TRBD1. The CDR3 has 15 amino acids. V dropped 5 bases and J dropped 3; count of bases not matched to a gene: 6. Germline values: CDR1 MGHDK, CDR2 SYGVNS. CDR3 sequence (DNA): TGTGCCAGCAGTCGCGACAGGGATGCTAATGAAAAACTGTTTTTT. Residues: CASSRDRDANEKLFF.

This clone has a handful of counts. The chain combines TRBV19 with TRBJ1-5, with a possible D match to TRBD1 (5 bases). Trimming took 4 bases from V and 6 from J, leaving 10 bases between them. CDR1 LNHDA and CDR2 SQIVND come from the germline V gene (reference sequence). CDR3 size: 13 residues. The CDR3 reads CASSTGYGQPQHF. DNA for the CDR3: TGTGCCAGTAGTACAGGGTACGGTCAGCCCCAGCATTTT.

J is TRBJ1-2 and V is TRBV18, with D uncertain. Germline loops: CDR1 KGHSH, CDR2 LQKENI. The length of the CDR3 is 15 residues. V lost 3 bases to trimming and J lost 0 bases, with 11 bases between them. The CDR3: CASSPPGGSNYGYTF. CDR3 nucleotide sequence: TGTGCCAGCTCACCTCCGGGAGGCTCTAACTATGGCTACACCTTC.

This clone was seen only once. The CDR3 here is CASSLVAGGNYGYTF. In nucleotides, the CDR3 is TGTGCCAGCAGCTTGGTAGCGGGGGGGAACTATGGCTACACCTTC. The chain couples TRBV5-6 to TRBJ1-2, with a possible D match to TRBD1 (5 bases). Trimming took off 0 bases at V and 2 bases at J, with 11 bases between the two ends. The germline gives CDR1 SGHDT, CDR2 YYEEEE. This CDR3 is built from 15 residues.

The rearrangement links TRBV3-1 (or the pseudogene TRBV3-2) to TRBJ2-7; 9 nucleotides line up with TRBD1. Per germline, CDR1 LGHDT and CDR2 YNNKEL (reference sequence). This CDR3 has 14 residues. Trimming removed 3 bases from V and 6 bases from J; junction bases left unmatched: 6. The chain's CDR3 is CASSHGTGKSEQYF. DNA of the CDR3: TGTGCCAGCAGCCACGGGACAGGGAAGTCCGAGCAGTACTTC.

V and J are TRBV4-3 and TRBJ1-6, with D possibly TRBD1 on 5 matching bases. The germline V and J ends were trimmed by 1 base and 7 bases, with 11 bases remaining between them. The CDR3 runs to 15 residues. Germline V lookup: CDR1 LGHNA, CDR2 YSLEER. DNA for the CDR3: TGCGCCAGCAGCCAAGTTCCGGGGGGGAATTCACCCCTCCACTTT. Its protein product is CASSQVPGGNSPLHF.